Reported below is one T cell receptor (beta chain). Per the original methods: Amplifying reference gene primers gave estimates of nucleated cell counts. Method: immunoSEQ multiplex PCR; TCRdb's copy keeps in-frame clones and lacks some. Clone size and V and J calls were adopted from that table, with D and trimming inferred from the DNA. The sample records 160,000 or so clones, more than 80% being singletons. The data are from a study of blood T cell repertoires in COVID-19. Study in general: The United States, Italy and Spain supplied acute and convalescent COVID-19 samples. PBMCs, B-cell-depleted T cells, or T cells provided the cDNA or gDNA that made up the material.

The origin of this receptor is a woman between 40 and 50 years old with acute or convalescent COVID-19. The sample consisted of peripheral blood.

CDR3 sequence reads: CSVVGQGIYTF. The CDR3 DNA follows: TGCAGCGTTGTGGGACAGGGTATCTACACCTTC. This sequence joins TRBV29-1 and TRBJ1-2; 9 bases are a match to TRBD1. This CDR3 has 11 residues. Trimming removed 4 bases from V and 10 bases from J; junction bases left unmatched: 4. Germline V CDR1 and CDR2: SQVTM, ANQGSEA.